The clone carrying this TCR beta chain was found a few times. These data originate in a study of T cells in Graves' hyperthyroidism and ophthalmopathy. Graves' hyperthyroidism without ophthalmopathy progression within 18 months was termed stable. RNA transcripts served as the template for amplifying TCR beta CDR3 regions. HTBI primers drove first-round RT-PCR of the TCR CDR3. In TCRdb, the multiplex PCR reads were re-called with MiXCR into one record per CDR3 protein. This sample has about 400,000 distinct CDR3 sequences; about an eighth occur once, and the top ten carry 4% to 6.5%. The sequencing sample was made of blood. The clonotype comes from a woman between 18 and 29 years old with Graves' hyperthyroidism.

CDR3 nucleotide sequence: TGCAGTGCTCGGACAGGGGGCAAGTACGAGCAGTACTTC. It translates to CSARTGGKYEQYF. This rearrangement joins TRBV20-1 to TRBJ2-7, with 11 bases lining up with TRBD1. Per germline, CDR1 DFQATT and CDR2 SNEGSKA (reference sequence). V lost 5 bases and J lost 4; bases outside the gene matches: 4. This CDR3 has 13 amino acids.